This T cell receptor beta chain was identified during a study of T cell repertoires in cytomegalovirus infection (dated by TCRdb to the late 2010s). Turning to the overall study: Donor HLA type was relevant to the analysis, as public TCR beta signatures indicated carriage of CMV infection together with the matching HLA type. Findings and caveats that apply to the study as a whole: The ex vivo response was dominated by HLA-C-restricted CMV-specific TCR beta clonotypes, which also provided the single most frequent clonotype in two of eight donors. Carriers of CMV infection plus the relevant HLA type were discriminated by the cumulative frequency of public TCR beta family members in the study cohort and in an independent roughly 370-donor cohort.

The sequencer listed for this sample is Illumina HiSeq 1500. The public reads were quality trimmed at Q25 with fastp and then assembled into clones with MiXCR by TCRdb, keeping productive beta chains. Merged by CDR3 protein, the rows form single entries marked with the most common genes and DNA. The sample table holds about 330,000 distinct CDR3 sequences, of which 8% to 9.5% were seen once. About 4.5% of the sample is in the top ten clones. A note on this clonotype: Its cognate antigen has yet to be identified. No qualities accompany the bases; no much larger clone lies one base away.

As encoded in the germline V gene, CDR1 is SNHLY while CDR2 is FYNNEI. V is reduced by 4 bases and J by 6 bases, leaving a spacing of 4 bases between them. From cysteine to phenylalanine, the CDR3 is 11 amino acids long. The DNA shown is the 33-base CDR3, in frame from base 1. Input material: PBMCs. Recombination connected TRBV2 to TRBJ1-5, with the identity of the D gene unclear. The source of this sequence is a human donor in good health (CMV status not recorded). Some clones in this sample may be carry-over from other donors' samples. The CDR3 reads as follows: CASSVSQPQHF. The DNA sequence is TGTGCCAGCAGTGTGAGTCAGCCCCAGCATTTT.